This T cell receptor beta chain was observed in a study of response to subunit inactivated influenza vaccine. This clonotype was counted between two and nine times. The target antigen is unknown. CDR3 length: 15 residues. With 4 bases removed from V and 4 bases from J, the gap between germline ends came to 14 bases. Germline CDR1 is MNHEY and CDR2 is SVGEGT. TCRdb reprocessed the RT-PCR reads via MiXCR and lists one record per CDR3 protein. The sample has 650,000 to 800,000 distinct CDR3 sequences, around 13% seen once. Notes on the study in general: Authors suggested that a seasonal influenza vaccination recruits few new T cells each time.

V usage is TRBV6-2 or TRBV6-3 and J usage is TRBJ1-5; D possibly corresponds to TRBD1 (6 bases). The source was PBMCs from blood, collected roughly 2 weeks before vaccination. The sequence derives from a man between 45 and 60 years old who received an inactivated influenza vaccine. Written as DNA, the CDR3 is TGTGCCAGCAGTTTTGGAGGGGGAAGGAATCAGCCCCAGCATTTT. As protein: CASSFGGGRNQPQHF.